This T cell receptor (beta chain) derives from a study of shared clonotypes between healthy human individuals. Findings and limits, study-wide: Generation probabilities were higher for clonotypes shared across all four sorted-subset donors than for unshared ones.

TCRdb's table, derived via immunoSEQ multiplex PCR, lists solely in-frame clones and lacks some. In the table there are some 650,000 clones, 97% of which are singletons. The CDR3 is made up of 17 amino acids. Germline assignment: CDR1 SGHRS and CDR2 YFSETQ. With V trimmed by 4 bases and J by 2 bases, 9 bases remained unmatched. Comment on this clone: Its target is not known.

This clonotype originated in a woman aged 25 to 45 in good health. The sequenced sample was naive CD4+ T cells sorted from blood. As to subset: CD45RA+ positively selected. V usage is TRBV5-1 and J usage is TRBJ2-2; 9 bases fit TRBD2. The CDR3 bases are TGCGCCAGCAGCATGACTAGCGGCCTGACCAACACCGGGGAGCTGTTTTTT. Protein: CASSMTSGLTNTGELFF.